This TCR beta chain was sequenced during a study of T cell responses to AZD1222 COVID-19 vaccine. Between the trimmed V and J ends, which lost 7 bases and 2 bases, there was a span of 4 bases. In germline, CDR1 is MNHNY, CDR2 SVGAGI (reference sequence). The CDR3 has 11 amino acids. Findings and caveats of the study: Two AZD1222 doses significantly raised spike-specific TCR breadth and depth over controls. It was only after the peak T cell response that any repertoires were sampled. Across the whole spike, CD4 TCRs peaked at regions 160-218 and 743-854. Within unmutated variant regions lay the reported targets of nearly half of spike-specific TCRs.

In the case of this clone: Its antigen is currently unknown.

The data were produced by immunoSEQ multiplex PCR, yet TCRdb's version contains in-frame clones alone and is incomplete. The data hold some 130,000 clones, with roughly 90% observed a single time. The chain joins TRBV6-6 to TRBJ2-3, with unresolved D. This TCR derives from an adult in good health. The material was peripheral blood, obtained on day 0 of AZD1222 vaccination. In DNA, the CDR3 is TGTGCCAGCAAAGCCACAGATACGCAGTATTTT. Translation gives CASKATDTQYF.